Below are 19 T cell receptor beta chains sequenced from a single sample in a study of control samples from healthy donors and cancer patients. TCRdb's table, derived via immunoSEQ multiplex PCR, lists solely in-frame clones and lacks some. The table records around 92,000 clones, around 82% of them present only once. Sequences were obtained from blood. These TCRs come from a man aged 55 to 69 in good health.

The chain recombines TRBV9 with TRBJ2-7; D is ambiguous. This CDR3 is 11 amino acids long. Germline V gives CDR1 SGDLS, CDR2 YYNGEE. V was trimmed by 0 bases and J by 4 bases, leaving 2 bases between them. This CDR3 reads CASSVGYEQYF. The CDR3 nucleotides read TGTGCCAGCAGCGTAGGATACGAGCAGTACTTC. Complete variable domain (other parts from reference TRBV9 and TRBJ2-7): DSGVTQTPKHLITATGQRVTLRCSPRSGDLSVYWYQQSLDQGLQFLIQYYNGEERAKGNILERFSAQQFPDLHSELNLSSLELGDSALYFCASSVGYEQYFGPGTRLTVT.

The chain employs TRBV5-8 and TRBJ2-1; 8 bases are a match to TRBD2. J gave up 4 bases and V 0 bases, and 9 bases lay outside the gene matches. Germline CDR1 SGHTS, CDR2 YDEGEE. This CDR3 is built from 17 residues. CDR3 coding DNA: TGTGCCAGCAGCTTGGAAGGGAGCGGGAGTCTATACAATGAGCAGTTCTTC. It translates to CASSLEGSGSLYNEQFF.

The CDR3 bases are TGCAGCGTCCGGGGGGGAGCCGAGCAGTACTTC. Its translation is CSVRGGAEQYF. The rearrangement links TRBV29-1 to TRBJ2-7, with 8 positions matching TRBD2. CDR3 length: 11 amino acids. Per germline, CDR1 SQVTM and CDR2 ANQGSEA. J was trimmed by 6 bases and V by 6 bases; bases with no gene match: 4.

In this sample, this clone turned up a few times. In DNA, the CDR3 is TGCGCCAGCAGCTTGGCCGAAAGACCCTACGAGCAGTACTTC. Protein: CASSLAERPYEQYF. This sequence joins TRBV5-1 and TRBJ2-7; unclear D gene. Germline lookup yields CDR1 SGHRS and CDR2 YFSETQ. V was clipped by 0 bases and J by 2 bases, with 9 bases between them. The CDR3 sequence is 14 residues long.

This clone appeared once. The J gene is TRBJ2-1, the V gene TRBV19, with D possibly being TRBD1 or TRBD2 (7 bases each). The CDR3 has 15 residues. Trimming left V 7 bases short and J 4 bases short, with 17 bases between. Germline lookup yields CDR1 LNHDA and CDR2 SQIVND (reference sequence). The CDR3 DNA sequence: TGTGCCAGTACCGACGGGGGGACAGCATACAATGAGCAGTTCTTC. As protein: CASTDGGTAYNEQFF.

The V call is TRBV6-2 or TRBV6-3, the J call TRBJ2-3; 8 bases fit TRBD2. The CDR3 has 15 residues. Germline-derived CDR1 and CDR2 are MNHEY and SVGEGT. V shed 0 bases, J shed 7 bases, and the junction held 6 bases outside the gene matches. For the CDR3, the DNA is TGTGCCAGCAGTTACTCTGCGGGGGGCCCAAATACGCAGTATTTT. Protein product: CASSYSAGGPNTQYF.

The V and J genes are TRBV4-2 and TRBJ1-2, with a tentative D call TRBD1 (5 bases). The V end was cut by 3 bases, the J end by 2 bases, with 16 bases between. CDR1 and CDR2 from the germline V gene are LGHNA and YNFKEQ. CDR3 length: 16 amino acids. This CDR3 is CASSQGDRRLNYGYTF. CDR3 nucleotide sequence: TGTGCCAGCAGCCAGGGGGACCGACGGTTAAACTATGGCTACACCTTC.

The chain is built from TRBV6-1 and TRBJ2-7; 10 nucleotides agree with TRBD2. In germline, CDR1 is MNHNS, CDR2 SASEGT. This CDR3 is built from 17 residues. V was clipped by 2 bases and J by 0 bases; unmatched bases: 7. In DNA form, the CDR3 reads TGTGCCAGCAGTGAAAGACTAGCGGGTGGGCTCTCCTACGAGCAGTACTTC. It yields the protein CASSERLAGGLSYEQYF.

This chain uses TRBV6-4 with TRBJ1-1, with 8 nucleotides matching TRBD1. The CDR3 spans 14 residues. Looked up from germline, CDR1 is MRHNA and CDR2 is SNTAGT. The V and J ends lost 4 bases and 0 bases, in that order; junction bases with no gene match: 1. This chain's CDR3 is CASSAGGLNTEAFF. CDR3 coding DNA: TGTGCCAGCAGTGCAGGGGGCCTGAACACTGAAGCTTTCTTT.

The chain employs TRBV10-3 and TRBJ2-4, with 10 bases aligning to TRBD2. CDR1 ENHRY and CDR2 SYGVKD come from the germline V gene. V lost 10 bases to trimming and J lost 5 bases; unmatched junction nucleotides: 20. The length of the CDR3 is 18 residues. CDR3 amino acids: CARTLGRESGGAENIQYF. As DNA, the CDR3 is TGTGCCAGAACCCTTGGGCGGGAGAGCGGGGGGGCCGAAAACATTCAGTACTTC.

V and J are TRBV3-1 (or the pseudogene TRBV3-2) and TRBJ2-1; D may correspond to TRBD1 or TRBD2 (6 bases each). The CDR3 sequence is 18 residues long. Trimming pared 4 bases from V and 3 bases from J, leaving 22 bases between. Germline CDR1 LGHDT, CDR2 YNNKEL (reference sequence). CDR3 in DNA: TGTGCCAGCAGCCCAGTCGGGGGCCCGGCAGGGCTCTACAATGAGCAGTTCTTC. It yields the protein CASSPVGGPAGLYNEQFF.

This chain joins TRBV27 and TRBJ1-5; 12 bases align to TRBD1. Germline V gives CDR1 MNHEY, CDR2 SMNVEV (reference sequence). The ends lost 6 bases at V and 2 bases at J; junction bases unmatched: 14. This CDR3 is 19 amino acids long. CDR3 nucleotides: TGTGCCAGCAGCCCGGGCCGGGACAGGGGGCGTGTTGGCAATCAGCCCCAGCATTTT. Translation: CASSPGRDRGRVGNQPQHF.

This chain links TRBV18 with TRBJ1-1; TRBD1 aligns across 7 bases. Germline trimming cut 10 bases from V and 0 bases from J; bases unmatched to any gene: 5. CDR1 is KGHSH, CDR2 LQKENI, per germline. The length of the CDR3 is 13 residues. CDR3 in DNA: TGTGCCACTGCGGGACAGATGAACACTGAAGCTTTCTTT. Translating it yields CATAGQMNTEAFF.

This chain connects TRBV5-6 to TRBJ2-7; 9 bases fit TRBD1. Looked up from germline, CDR1 is SGHDT and CDR2 is YYEEEE. V was pared by 1 base and J by 2 bases, with 1 base of the junction left unmatched. The CDR3 sequence is 14 residues long. The DNA for the CDR3 is TGTGCCAGCAGCTTGAGACAGGGGGCCTACGAGCAGTACTTC. It encodes CASSLRQGAYEQYF.

V is TRBV14 and J is TRBJ2-5, with TRBD2 as a possible D gene (5 bases). The V gene lost 0 bases and the J gene lost 5 bases, with 10 bases spanning the gap. Germline CDR1 SGHDN, CDR2 FVKESK. This CDR3 contains 14 residues. CDR3 protein: CASSQDLASETQYF. The CDR3 region has the DNA TGTGCCAGCAGCCAAGATCTAGCCAGCGAGACCCAGTACTTC.

The genes are TRBV6-5 and TRBJ2-1; weak D call: TRBD2 (7 bases). Trimming stripped 6 bases from V and 7 bases from J, with 16 bases between. CDR1 is MNHEY and CDR2 is SVGAGI in the germline V gene. The CDR3 spans 14 residues. The CDR3 sequence is CASSIGGVWNEQFF. The CDR3 DNA follows: TGTGCCAGCAGCATAGGGGGGGTCTGGAATGAGCAGTTCTTC.

V is TRBV3-1 (or the pseudogene TRBV3-2) and J is TRBJ1-2; TRBD1 might be the D (6 bases). Germline CDR1 LGHDT, CDR2 YNNKEL (reference sequence). This CDR3 is 16 amino acids long. V was pared by 4 bases and J by 8 bases, with 23 bases between. The CDR3, as DNA: TGTGCCAGCAGCCGACTACCCGACCCAGGGGATCCCGGCTACACCTTC. It translates to CASSRLPDPGDPGYTF.

The sample holds a few counts of this clone. This chain uses TRBV19 with TRBJ2-7; a weak D match, TRBD1 (6 bases). Germline assignment: CDR1 LNHDA and CDR2 SQIVND (reference sequence). This CDR3 has 13 residues. Deletions cut 4 bases from V and 4 bases from J, with 11 bases between. The CDR3 DNA is TGTGCCAGTAGTAACCAGGGGTGGTACGAGCAGTACTTC. Translated: CASSNQGWYEQYF.

This clone appeared once. CDR3 DNA: TGTGCCAGCAGCCAACAGGGCACACCTGAAGCTTTCTTT. Its translation is CASSQQGTPEAFF. The chain uses TRBV27 and TRBJ1-1, with D perhaps TRBD1 (6 bases). V dropped 6 bases and J dropped 6 bases, with 14 bases sitting between them. This CDR3 contains 13 residues. The germline V gene encodes CDR1 MNHEY and CDR2 SMNVEV (reference sequence).